This entry features one TCR beta chain sequence. The RNA input was 0.5 to 1 ug, and it was reverse transcribed with random hexamers. Via MiXCR, TCRdb re-called the immunoSEQ multiplex PCR reads, giving one row per CDR3 protein. The repertoire holds 150,000 to 200,000 distinct CDR3 sequences, around 94% seen once, with about 0.13% in the top ten. This entry belongs to a study of CD8 T cells in Susac syndrome. The CDR3 contains 14 residues. Trimming left V 0 bases short and J 2 bases short, with 6 bases between. Germline CDR1 is LNHNV and CDR2 is YYDKDF (reference sequence). The TCR comes from a human donor in good health. The rearrangement joins TRBV15 to TRBJ2-3; D not certain. The sample comprised CD4+ T cells from PBMCs. The CDR3 loop reads CATSRDPTTDTQYF. CDR3 bases: TGTGCCACCAGCAGAGACCCAACCACAGATACGCAGTATTTT.